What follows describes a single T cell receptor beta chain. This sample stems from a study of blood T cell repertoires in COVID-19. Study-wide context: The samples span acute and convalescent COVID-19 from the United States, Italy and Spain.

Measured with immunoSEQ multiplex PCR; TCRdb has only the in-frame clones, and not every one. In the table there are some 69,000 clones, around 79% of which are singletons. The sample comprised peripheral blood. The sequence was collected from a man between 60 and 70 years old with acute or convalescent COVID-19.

The CDR3 here is CASSPGLAGGAGTQYF. The CDR3 region has the DNA TGTGCCAGCAGCCCGGGACTAGCGGGGGGAGCGGGGACCCAGTACTTC. J is TRBJ2-5 and V is TRBV7-2, with 15 bases matching TRBD2. The V segment lost 5 bases and the J segment 7 bases; nucleotides outside the gene matches: 8. The CDR3 is 16 amino acids. CDR1 is SGHTA, CDR2 FQGNSA, per germline.